These 31 T cell receptor beta chains came from one sample sequenced in a study of CD8 T cells in Susac syndrome. Random hexamers were used to reverse transcribe 0.5 to 1 ug of RNA. TCRdb re-analysed the immunoSEQ multiplex PCR reads in MiXCR, keeping a single row per CDR3 protein. The sample lists 150,000 to 200,000 distinct CDR3 sequences, around 94% occurring once. The sequencing input was CD4+ T cells from PBMCs. The receptors were sampled from a human donor in good health.

The chain links TRBV5-1 to TRBJ2-5; the D call may be TRBD1 or TRBD2 (5 bases each). The V end lost 5 bases, the J end lost 3 bases, and 11 bases lay between the germline ends. CDR1 is SGHRS and CDR2 is YFSETQ in the germline V gene. There are 13 residues in the CDR3. The DNA of the CDR3 is TGCGCCAGCAGAGCCGGGACGGAAGAGACCCAGTACTTC. It codes for CASRAGTEETQYF.

The chain joins TRBV18 to TRBJ1-5; TRBD1 matches 9 bases. The V and J ends lost 6 bases and 2 bases, in that order; junction bases with no gene match: 5. There are 15 residues in the CDR3. Germline lookup yields CDR1 KGHSH and CDR2 LQKENI. The CDR3 DNA sequence: TGTGCCAGCTCCCGACAGGGGGATGGCAATCAGCCCCAGCATTTT. This codes for CASSRQGDGNQPQHF. Complete variable domain (other parts from reference TRBV18 and TRBJ1-5): NAGVMQNPRHLVRRRGQEARLRCSPMKGHSHVYWYRQLPEEGLKFMVYLQKENIIDESGMPKERFSAEFPKEGPSILRIQQVVRGDSAAYFCASSRQGDGNQPQHFGDGTRLSIL.

This clonotype was recorded once. The J gene is TRBJ1-2, the V gene TRBV5-1; D is possibly TRBD1 (5 bases). Between the trimmed V and J ends, which lost 3 bases and 8 bases, there was a span of 20 bases. In germline, CDR1 is SGHRS, CDR2 YFSETQ. This CDR3 has 15 residues. The CDR3 DNA follows: TGCGCCAGCAGCTCGGGACGAGGCGGCCTCGGGGGCTACACCTTC. It translates to CASSSGRGGLGGYTF.

In nucleotides, the CDR3 is TGTGCTAGTGGTCCGGGACTAGCAGGGGGCTACGAGCAGTACTTC. Encoded protein: CASGPGLAGGYEQYF. The chain is built from TRBV12-5 and TRBJ2-7, with 9 bases fitting TRBD2. J lost 3 bases, V lost 5 bases, and 8 bases had no gene match. Germline V gene data show CDR1 as LGHNT and CDR2 as FRNRAP. The CDR3 is made up of 15 amino acids.

The rearrangement uses TRBV9 and TRBJ2-3, with D unclear. This CDR3 is 15 amino acids long. Per the germline V gene, CDR1 is SGDLS and CDR2 is YYNGEE. V was cut by 0 bases and J by 4 bases, with 12 bases left in between. This CDR3 is CASSVDPSGADTQYF. The CDR3 region has the DNA TGTGCCAGCAGCGTAGACCCTTCCGGCGCAGATACGCAGTATTTT.

The chain couples TRBV7-6 to TRBJ1-1, with D perhaps matching TRBD1 (5 bases). Trimming removed 5 bases from V and 4 bases from J, with 14 bases in between. Germline values: CDR1 SGHVS, CDR2 FNYEAQ. This CDR3 has 14 amino acids. CDR3 protein: CASSKGHGGTEAFF. CDR3 nucleotide sequence: TGTGCCAGCAGCAAGGGGCATGGGGGCACTGAAGCTTTCTTT.

The chain is built from TRBV3-1 and TRBJ2-7, with a possible D match to TRBD1 (5 bases). CDR1 is LGHDT, CDR2 YNNKEL, per germline (reference sequence). Trimming shortened V by 7 bases and J by 0 bases, and 13 bases separated the two germline ends. The CDR3 has 14 amino acids. CDR3 coding DNA: TGTGCCAGCACCGCTACAGGTTCCTCCTACGAGCAGTACTTC. It translates to CASTATGSSYEQYF.

V is TRBV25-1 and J is TRBJ2-3, with D tentatively TRBD1 or TRBD2 (6 bases each). CDR3 length equals 13 residues. Germline V lookup: CDR1 MGHDK, CDR2 SYGVNS. The V gene lost 4 bases and the J gene lost 4 bases, with 9 bases spanning the gap. This CDR3 is CASSVGGPDTQYF. The CDR3 DNA sequence: TGTGCCAGCAGTGTTGGGGGGCCAGATACGCAGTATTTT.

The genes are TRBV19 and TRBJ2-5; D gene uncertain. Germline-derived CDR1 and CDR2 are LNHDA and SQIVND (reference sequence). The V end lost 7 bases, the J end lost 5 bases, and 23 bases lay between the germline ends. The CDR3 has 16 residues. This CDR3 reads CASTTAAPPGMETQYF. In DNA, the CDR3 is TGTGCCAGTACCACCGCCGCGCCCCCTGGGATGGAGACCCAGTACTTC.

The chain carries TRBV20-1 and TRBJ1-6, with D unclear. CDR1 and CDR2 from the germline V gene are DFQATT and SNEGSKA (reference sequence). This CDR3 spans 14 amino acids. The V end lost 0 bases, the J end lost 6 bases, and 9 bases lay between the germline ends. CDR3 sequence (DNA): TGCAGTGCTAGAGATGCTCCCAGTAATTCACCCCTCCACTTT. Translation gives CSARDAPSNSPLHF.

The chain recombines TRBV29-1 with TRBJ1-1; D may be TRBD1 (5 bases). This CDR3 region has 13 residues. V was clipped by 1 base and J by 5 bases, with 11 bases between them. The V gene's germline CDR1 is SQVTM and CDR2 ANQGSEA. The CDR3 DNA is TGCAGCGTTGAAGGCGAAGGGGAAACTGAAGCTTTCTTT. Amino acids: CSVEGEGETEAFF.

This rearrangement joins TRBV19 to TRBJ2-7; 7 nucleotides align to TRBD1. V gave up 5 bases and J gave up 2 bases; unmatched junction bases: 6. Germline V gene data show CDR1 as LNHDA and CDR2 as SQIVND (reference sequence). The CDR3 is made up of 14 amino acids. This CDR3 is CASSPGTETYEQYF. In nucleotides, the CDR3 is TGTGCCAGTAGTCCGGGGACAGAAACCTACGAGCAGTACTTC.

The chain links TRBV27 to TRBJ1-5; no reliable D call. The V end lost 2 bases, the J end lost 1 base, and 6 bases lay between the germline ends. CDR1 and CDR2 from the germline V gene are MNHEY and SMNVEV (reference sequence). The CDR3 has 14 residues. The CDR3 reads CASSLRPSNQPQHF. The CDR3 nucleotides read TGTGCCAGCAGTTTACGACCGAGCAATCAGCCCCAGCATTTT.

CDR3 coding DNA: TGTGCCAGCACTAATAGCAACTATGGCTACACCTTC. Amino acids: CASTNSNYGYTF. The V call is TRBV12-3 or TRBV12-4, the J call TRBJ1-2; D is unresolved. CDR3 length: 12 residues. V lost 7 bases, J lost 2 bases, and 8 bases lay in between.

This clonotype was counted between two and nine times. The CDR3 sequence: CASSPQGTYNEQFF. As DNA, the CDR3 is TGTGCCAGCTCACCCCAGGGCACTTACAATGAGCAGTTCTTC. The chain joins TRBV18 to TRBJ2-1, with D possibly being TRBD1 (5 bases). The CDR3 length is 14 residues. V shed 3 bases and J shed 4 bases, with 10 bases lying between them. Germline V gives CDR1 KGHSH, CDR2 LQKENI.

This chain links TRBV6-6 with TRBJ1-2, with a possible D match to TRBD1 (5 bases). Trimming stripped 0 bases from V and 5 bases from J, with 16 bases between. Germline CDR1 is MNHNY and CDR2 is SVGAGI (reference sequence). This CDR3 comprises 16 residues. CDR3 region: CASSYSMAGSEYGYTF. In DNA, the CDR3 is TGTGCCAGCAGTTACTCGATGGCAGGGAGTGAGTATGGCTACACCTTC.

The chain joins TRBV20-1 to TRBJ2-1, with D possibly being TRBD2 (7 bases). The V gene lost 6 bases and the J gene lost 9 bases, with 15 bases spanning the gap. CDR1 and CDR2 from the germline V gene are DFQATT and SNEGSKA (reference sequence). The CDR3 spans 12 residues. CDR3 DNA sequence: TGCAGTGCAAAGGGGGGGCTAGGTGAGCAGTTCTTC. It specifies CSAKGGLGEQFF.

The gene calls are TRBV20-1 and TRBJ2-7; 9 bases align to TRBD2. V was clipped by 5 bases and J by 4 bases; unmatched bases: 3. The CDR3 consists of 12 residues. The germline V gene has CDR1 DFQATT and CDR2 SNEGSKA (reference sequence). The CDR3 reads CSAPSGAYEQYF. The CDR3 nucleotides read TGCAGTGCTCCTAGCGGGGCATACGAGCAGTACTTC.

This clonotype appeared once. The gene calls are TRBV5-1 and TRBJ2-7; possible D gene TRBD2, 5 bases. Trimming took off 2 bases at V and 2 bases at J, with 8 bases between the two ends. The CDR3 sequence is 13 residues long. Germline loops: CDR1 SGHRS, CDR2 YFSETQ. DNA for the CDR3: TGCGCCAGCAGCTTCTCCGGGACCTACGAGCAGTACTTC. Protein product: CASSFSGTYEQYF.

CDR3 region: CASSVAGTSGEPQHF. The CDR3 nucleotides read TGCGCCAGCAGCGTGGCCGGGACCTCAGGCGAGCCCCAGCATTTT. This sequence joins TRBV5-1 and TRBJ1-5; tentative D call: TRBD1 (5 bases). Per germline, CDR1 SGHRS and CDR2 YFSETQ. This CDR3 has 15 residues. V lost 4 bases and J 8 bases, leaving 19 bases between the germline ends.

The chain joins TRBV27 to TRBJ1-2; D remains unclear. CDR1 MNHEY and CDR2 SMNVEV come from the germline V gene (reference sequence). CDR3 length equals 12 residues. In DNA, the CDR3 is TGTGCAACGGCTGGCCCTAACTATGGCTACACCTTC. This sequence encodes CATAGPNYGYTF.

V gene TRBV7-9 combines with J gene TRBJ2-5; the D call may be TRBD1 or TRBD2 (5 bases each). CDR1 is SEHNR and CDR2 is FQNEAQ in the germline V gene (reference sequence). The CDR3 totals 13 residues. V lost 11 bases and J 1 base, leaving 14 bases between the germline ends. CDR3 bases: TGTGCCGGCGACCCCGGGACCCAAGAGACCCAGTACTTC. Its protein is CAGDPGTQETQYF.

J is TRBJ1-4 and V is TRBV20-1; 10 nucleotides align to TRBD1. Germline assignment: CDR1 DFQATT and CDR2 SNEGSKA (reference sequence). The V segment lost 6 bases and the J segment 5 bases; nucleotides outside the gene matches: 3. The CDR3 is made up of 13 amino acids. The CDR3 reads CSAPGQGNEKLFF. The CDR3 nucleotides are TGCAGTGCCCCGGGACAGGGGAATGAAAAACTGTTTTTT.

The chain employs TRBV7-3 and TRBJ2-5; D is ambiguous. V was clipped by 0 bases and J by 5 bases, with 7 bases between them. The CDR3 loop spans 13 amino acids. Germline V gene data show CDR1 as SGHTA and CDR2 as FQGTGA. The CDR3 sequence is CASSLTVGETQYF. The CDR3 coding sequence is TGTGCCAGCAGCTTAACTGTGGGGGAGACCCAGTACTTC.

The rearrangement joins TRBV6-5 to TRBJ1-3; D gene uncertain. Germline V CDR1 and CDR2: MNHEY, SVGAGI. Deletions cut 8 bases from V and 2 bases from J, with 13 bases between. The CDR3 totals 14 residues. CDR3 DNA sequence: TGTGCCAGCTCCAGCTTCGCGACTGGAAACACCATATATTTT. Translation gives CASSSFATGNTIYF.

The rearrangement joins TRBV3-1 to TRBJ2-6; 8 nucleotides match TRBD2. Germline assignment: CDR1 LGHDT and CDR2 YNNKEL (reference sequence). V dropped 4 bases and J dropped 2; count of bases not matched to a gene: 10. The CDR3 consists of 18 residues. The CDR3 here is CASSPIDGGATGANVLTF. Written as DNA, the CDR3 is TGTGCCAGCAGCCCGATAGACGGGGGGGCCACTGGGGCCAACGTCCTGACTTTC. The entire variable domain, with the rest obtained from reference TRBV3-1 and TRBJ2-6, is as follows: DTAVSQTPKYLVTQMGNDKSIKCEQNLGHDTMYWYKQDSKKFLKIMFSYNNKELIINETVPNRFSPKSPDKAHLNLHINSLELGDSAVYFCASSPIDGGATGANVLTFGAGSRLTVL.

The gene calls are TRBV5-3 and TRBJ1-5; D gene ambiguous. TRBV5-3 is placed among ORFs of uncertain function. V shed 2 bases and J shed 3 bases, with 0 bases lying between them. The CDR3 length is 11 residues. The CDR3 DNA follows: TGTGCCAGAAGCTTCAATCAGCCCCAGCATTTT. Protein sequence: CARSFNQPQHF.

V and J are TRBV5-1 and TRBJ1-1, with unresolved D. The length of the CDR3 is 14 residues. With 2 bases removed from V and 0 bases from J, the gap between germline ends came to 8 bases. The germline V gene encodes CDR1 SGHRS and CDR2 YFSETQ. CDR3: CASSLQRMNTEAFF. The DNA for the CDR3 is TGCGCCAGCAGCTTACAGCGCATGAACACTGAAGCTTTCTTT. Full variable domain (rest looked up from reference TRBV5-1 and TRBJ1-1): KAGVTQTPRYLIKTRGQQVTLSCSPISGHRSVSWYQQTPGQGLQFLFEYFSETQRNKGNFPGRFSGRQFSNSRSEMNVSTLELGDSALYLCASSLQRMNTEAFFGQGTRLTVV.

V is TRBV29-1 and J is TRBJ2-3; TRBD2 aligns across 11 bases. Germline values: CDR1 SQVTM, CDR2 ANQGSEA. Trimming at V came to 6 bases and at J to 6 bases, leaving 14 bases not matched to a gene. The CDR3 length is 16 residues. CDR3 coding DNA: TGCAGCGTGGAGGGCACTAGCGGGGGTAGCGAGGATACGCAGTATTTT. Encoded protein: CSVEGTSGGSEDTQYF.

The rearrangement uses TRBV27 and TRBJ1-5; D ambiguous. Trimming removed 6 bases from V and 3 bases from J, with 15 bases in between. This CDR3 region has 15 residues. The germline V gene encodes CDR1 MNHEY and CDR2 SMNVEV (reference sequence). In DNA, the CDR3 is TGTGCCAGCAGCCCGAGGGCAGCGAACAATCAGCCCCAGCATTTT. Its translation: CASSPRAANNQPQHF.

This chain uses TRBV20-1 with TRBJ1-5; D remains ambiguous. V gave up 3 bases and J gave up 0 bases, with 15 bases separating them. The germline V gene encodes CDR1 DFQATT and CDR2 SNEGSKA (reference sequence). This CDR3 contains 16 residues. CDR3 amino acids: CSASRRMTISNQPQHF. The CDR3 DNA reads TGCAGTGCTAGCCGAAGGATGACAATTAGCAATCAGCCCCAGCATTTT.